This T cell receptor (beta chain) came from a study of OX40 agonist ivuxolimab in advanced cancers. Study details: The patients' treatment was ivuxolimab, an agonistic anti-OX40 (CD134) antibody.

Whole-study findings and limits: Normalized T-cell clonal expansion was also low in some nonresponders. Clonal expansion by week 6 occurred in CD4+ and CD8+ blood T cells (at 0.1 to 3.0 mg/kg).

The assay was immunoSEQ multiplex PCR, and TCRdb's table has in-frame clones only and misses some. The sample carries about 74,000 clones, more than 70% recorded once. On this clone: The antigen is unknown.

Prior autoimmune disease or systemic immunosuppression barred patients. The receptor comes from an adult with an advanced solid tumor such as melanoma, head and neck, liver or kidney cancer. Material: CD4+ or CD8+ T cells sorted from blood, obtained in a trial of the OX40 agonist ivuxolimab.

CDR3 nucleotide sequence: TGTGCCAGCAGCCCAGCGGGAGGTACCTACAATGAGCAGTTCTTC. Translating gives CASSPAGGTYNEQFF. The chain is built from TRBV7-2 and TRBJ2-1; the match to TRBD2 covers 9 bases. Trimming at V came to 5 bases and at J to 2 bases, leaving 4 bases not matched to a gene. The CDR3 runs to 15 residues. Germline assignment: CDR1 SGHTA and CDR2 FQGNSA. Based on the CDR3 plus reference TRBV7-2 and TRBJ2-1, the full variable domain is GAGVSQSPSNKVTEKGKDVELRCDPISGHTALYWYRQSLGQGLEFLIYFQGNSAPDKSGLPSDRFSAERTGGSVSTLTIQRTQQEDSAVYLCASSPAGGTYNEQFFGPGTRLTVL.